These 11 T cell receptor beta chains were sequenced from one sample in a study of monozygotic twins with inflammatory bowel disease. One entry per CDR3 protein, without DNA, is what TCRdb gives after re-calling the 5' RACE reads. Its table records around 400,000 distinct CDR3 sequences. The sample consisted of blood. These receptors originate from a human donor with ulcerative colitis or Crohn's disease, or a healthy co-twin of an affected twin (not recorded which).

The chain carries TRBV29-1 and TRBJ1-1; TCRdb calls TRBD1, which cannot be checked without DNA. Germline values: CDR1 SQVTM, CDR2 ANQGSEA. There are 13 residues in the CDR3. The CDR3 loop is CSVAGRGDTEAFF.

The V and J genes are TRBV4-2 and TRBJ1-1. The CDR3 is 13 residues long. CDR1 is LGHNA, CDR2 YNFKEQ, per germline. This CDR3 reads CASSQVVGTEAFF.

The chain links TRBV10-3 to TRBJ2-1; lacking DNA, the TRBD1 call made by TCRdb goes unchecked. CDR3 length: 11 residues. Germline CDR1 is ENHRY and CDR2 is SYGVKD. The chain's CDR3 is CAIKGDNEQFF.

This chain uses TRBV5-1 with TRBJ2-7; TCRdb's D call of TRBD1 is untestable without DNA. The germline CDR1 and CDR2 sequences are SGHRS and YFSETQ. The CDR3 extends over 14 amino acids. CDR3: CASSLNGQGSEQYF.

The rearrangement joins TRBV6-2 or TRBV6-3 to TRBJ2-1; lacking DNA, the TRBD2 call made by TCRdb goes unchecked. There are 15 residues in the CDR3. Germline CDR1 and CDR2: MNHEY and SVGEGT. CDR3 residues: CASILAGLPYNEQFF.

The V call is TRBV6-1, the J call TRBJ2-3; lacking DNA, the TRBD1 call made by TCRdb goes unchecked. CDR3 length equals 16 residues. Germline V gene sequence: CDR1 MNHNS, CDR2 SASEGT. CDR3 in amino acids: CASNSGWTASTDTQYF.

The chain recombines TRBV20-1 with TRBJ2-7. Germline V gene lookup returns CDR1 DFQATT and CDR2 SNEGSKA (reference sequence). This CDR3 spans 14 amino acids. CDR3 region: CSGEEWGGFYEQYF.

V and J are TRBV28 and TRBJ1-4. CDR1 and CDR2 (germline): MDHEN, SYDVKM. This CDR3 contains 11 residues. The CDR3 is CASSLREKLFF.

The J gene is TRBJ2-7, the V gene TRBV3-1; TCRdb picks TRBD2, but there is no DNA to check that call. Looked up from germline, CDR1 is LGHDT and CDR2 is YNNKEL (reference sequence). The CDR3 loop spans 17 amino acids. The CDR3 loop is CASTPGLAGPSSYEQYF.

The chain joins TRBV20-1 to TRBJ1-2. The CDR3 loop spans 11 amino acids. Germline CDR1 DFQATT, CDR2 SNEGSKA (reference sequence). The CDR3 reads CISKVGFGYTF.

V gene TRBV4-2 combines with J gene TRBJ1-2; TCRdb's D call of TRBD1 is untestable without DNA. This CDR3 contains 15 residues. From germline, CDR1 is LGHNA and CDR2 YNFKEQ. The chain's CDR3 is CASSREDRGDYGYTF.